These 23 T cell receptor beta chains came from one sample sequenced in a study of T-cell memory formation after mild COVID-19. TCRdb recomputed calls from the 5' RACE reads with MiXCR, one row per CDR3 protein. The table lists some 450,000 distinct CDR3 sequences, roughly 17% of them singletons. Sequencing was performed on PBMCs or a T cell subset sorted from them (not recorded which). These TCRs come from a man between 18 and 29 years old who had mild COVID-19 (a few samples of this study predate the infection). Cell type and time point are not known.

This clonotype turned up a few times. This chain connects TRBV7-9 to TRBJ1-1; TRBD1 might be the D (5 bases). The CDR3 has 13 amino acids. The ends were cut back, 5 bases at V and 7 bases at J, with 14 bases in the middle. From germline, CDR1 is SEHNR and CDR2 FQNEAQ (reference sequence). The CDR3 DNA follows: TGTGCCAGCAGCCCAGGCGCGGGGCTTGAAGCTTTCTTT. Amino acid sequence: CASSPGAGLEAFF.

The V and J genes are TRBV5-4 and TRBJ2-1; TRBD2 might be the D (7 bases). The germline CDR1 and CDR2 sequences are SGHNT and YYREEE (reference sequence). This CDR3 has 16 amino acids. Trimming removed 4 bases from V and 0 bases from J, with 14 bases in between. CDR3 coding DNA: TGTGCCAGCAGCCTCGCGGGGGCCGGCTCCTACAATGAGCAGTTCTTC. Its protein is CASSLAGAGSYNEQFF.

CDR3 nucleotide sequence: TGCGCCAGCAGCTTGGTGGCCGGTACCTCCTACAATGAGCAGTTCTTC. Translation: CASSLVAGTSYNEQFF. The chain has TRBV5-1 and TRBJ2-1; no clear D gene. Trimming shortened V by 0 bases and J by 0 bases, and 10 bases separated the two germline ends. The CDR3 consists of 16 residues. Germline V lookup: CDR1 SGHRS, CDR2 YFSETQ.

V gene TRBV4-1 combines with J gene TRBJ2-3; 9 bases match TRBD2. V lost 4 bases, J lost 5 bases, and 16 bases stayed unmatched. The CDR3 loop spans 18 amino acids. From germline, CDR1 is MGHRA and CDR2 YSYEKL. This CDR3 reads CASSRPAGAGGIGDTQYF. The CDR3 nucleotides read TGCGCCAGCAGCCGCCCGGCGGGAGCGGGGGGAATTGGAGATACGCAGTATTTT.

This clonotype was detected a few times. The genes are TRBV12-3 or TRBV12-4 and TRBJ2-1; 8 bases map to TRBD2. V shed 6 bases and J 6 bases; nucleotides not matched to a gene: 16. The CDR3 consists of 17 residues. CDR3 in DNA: TGTGCCAGCAGGGGGACTAGTGACTCTCCCCCCCCCAATGAGCAGTTCTTC. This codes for CASRGTSDSPPPNEQFF.

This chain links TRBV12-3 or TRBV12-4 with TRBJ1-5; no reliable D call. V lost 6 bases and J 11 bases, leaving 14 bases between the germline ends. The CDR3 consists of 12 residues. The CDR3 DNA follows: TGTGCCAGCAGCCGGAGTACGTCAACCCAGCATTTT. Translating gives CASSRSTSTQHF.

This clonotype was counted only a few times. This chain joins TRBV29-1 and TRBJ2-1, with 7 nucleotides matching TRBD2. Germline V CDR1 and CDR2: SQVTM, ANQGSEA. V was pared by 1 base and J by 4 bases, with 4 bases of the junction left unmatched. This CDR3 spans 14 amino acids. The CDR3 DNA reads TGCAGCGTTGAAGTCGGCGGGAGTTACAATGAGCAGTTCTTC. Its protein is CSVEVGGSYNEQFF.

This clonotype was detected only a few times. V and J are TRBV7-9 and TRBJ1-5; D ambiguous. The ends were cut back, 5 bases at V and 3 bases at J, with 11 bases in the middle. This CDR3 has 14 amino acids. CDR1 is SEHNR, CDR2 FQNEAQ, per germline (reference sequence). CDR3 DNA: TGTGCCAGCAGCCTCGGACTGTACAATCAGCCCCAGCATTTT. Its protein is CASSLGLYNQPQHF. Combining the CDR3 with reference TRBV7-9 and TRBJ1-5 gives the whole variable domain DTGVSQNPRHKITKRGQNVTFRCDPISEHNRLYWYRQTLGQGPEFLTYFQNEAQLEKSRLLSDRFSAERPKGSFSTLEIQRTEQGDSAMYLCASSLGLYNQPQHFGDGTRLSIL.

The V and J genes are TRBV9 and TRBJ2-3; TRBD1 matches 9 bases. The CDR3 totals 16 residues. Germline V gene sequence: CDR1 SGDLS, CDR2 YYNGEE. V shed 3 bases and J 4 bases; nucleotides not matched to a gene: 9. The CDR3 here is CASSARGDREADTQYF. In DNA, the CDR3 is TGTGCCAGCAGCGCGAGGGGGGACAGGGAGGCAGATACGCAGTATTTT.

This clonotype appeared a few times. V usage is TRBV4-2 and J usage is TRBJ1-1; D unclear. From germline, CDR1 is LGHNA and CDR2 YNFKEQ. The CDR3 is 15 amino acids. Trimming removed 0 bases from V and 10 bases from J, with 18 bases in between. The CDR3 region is CASSQDSEPGFGAFF. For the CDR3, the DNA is TGTGCCAGCAGCCAAGATTCGGAGCCGGGGTTCGGAGCTTTCTTT.

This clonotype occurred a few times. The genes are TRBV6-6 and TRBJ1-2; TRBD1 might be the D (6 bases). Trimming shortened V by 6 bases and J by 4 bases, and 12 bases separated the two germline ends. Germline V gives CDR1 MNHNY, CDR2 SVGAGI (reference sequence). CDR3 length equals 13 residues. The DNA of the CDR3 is TGTGCCAGCAGCGACAGGCTCTTCTATGGCTACACCTTC. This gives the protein CASSDRLFYGYTF.

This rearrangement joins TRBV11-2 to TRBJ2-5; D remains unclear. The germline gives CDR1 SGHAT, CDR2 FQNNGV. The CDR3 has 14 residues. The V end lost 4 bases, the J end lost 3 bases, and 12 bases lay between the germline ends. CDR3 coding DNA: TGTGCCAGCAGCTCCAACGGGCCAGAAGAGACCCAGTACTTC. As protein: CASSSNGPEETQYF. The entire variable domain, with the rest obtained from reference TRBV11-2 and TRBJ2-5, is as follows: EAGVAQSPRYKIIEKRQSVAFWCNPISGHATLYWYQQILGQGPKLLIQFQNNGVVDDSQLPKDRFSAERLKGVDSTLKIQPAKLEDSAVYLCASSSNGPEETQYFGPGTRLLVL.

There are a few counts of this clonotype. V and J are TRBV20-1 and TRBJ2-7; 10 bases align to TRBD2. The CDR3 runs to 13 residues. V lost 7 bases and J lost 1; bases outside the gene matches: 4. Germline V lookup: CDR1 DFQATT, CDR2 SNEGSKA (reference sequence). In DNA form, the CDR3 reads TGCAGTGTAGCGGGGGGAAGGTCCTACGAGCAGTACGTC. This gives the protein CSVAGGRSYEQYV.

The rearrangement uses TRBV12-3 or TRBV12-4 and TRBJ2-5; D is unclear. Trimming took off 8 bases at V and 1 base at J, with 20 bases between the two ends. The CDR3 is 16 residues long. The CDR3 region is CASSFAYGSSQETQYF. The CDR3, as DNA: TGTGCCAGCTCGTTTGCGTACGGCAGCTCCCAAGAGACCCAGTACTTC.

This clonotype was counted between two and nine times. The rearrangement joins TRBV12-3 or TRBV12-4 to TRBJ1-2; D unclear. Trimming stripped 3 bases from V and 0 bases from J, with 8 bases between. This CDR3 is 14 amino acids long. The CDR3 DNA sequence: TGTGCCAGCAGTTTCGGGGTATCTAACTATGGCTACACCTTC. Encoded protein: CASSFGVSNYGYTF.

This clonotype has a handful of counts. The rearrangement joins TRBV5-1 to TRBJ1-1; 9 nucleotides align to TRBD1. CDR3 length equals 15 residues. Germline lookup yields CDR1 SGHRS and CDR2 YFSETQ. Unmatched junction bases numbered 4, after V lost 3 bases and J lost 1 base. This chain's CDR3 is CASSWGDRANTEAFF. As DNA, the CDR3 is TGCGCCAGCAGCTGGGGGGACAGGGCGAACACTGAAGCTTTCTTT. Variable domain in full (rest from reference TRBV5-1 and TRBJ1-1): KAGVTQTPRYLIKTRGQQVTLSCSPISGHRSVSWYQQTPGQGLQFLFEYFSETQRNKGNFPGRFSGRQFSNSRSEMNVSTLELGDSALYLCASSWGDRANTEAFFGQGTRLTVV.

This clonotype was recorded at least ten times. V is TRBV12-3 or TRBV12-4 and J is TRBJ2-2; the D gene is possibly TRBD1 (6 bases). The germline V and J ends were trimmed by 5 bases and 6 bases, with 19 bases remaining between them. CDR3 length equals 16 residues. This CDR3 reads CASSPVGGRDPGELFF. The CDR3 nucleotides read TGTGCCAGCAGTCCCGTAGGGGGTCGGGATCCCGGGGAGCTGTTTTTT.

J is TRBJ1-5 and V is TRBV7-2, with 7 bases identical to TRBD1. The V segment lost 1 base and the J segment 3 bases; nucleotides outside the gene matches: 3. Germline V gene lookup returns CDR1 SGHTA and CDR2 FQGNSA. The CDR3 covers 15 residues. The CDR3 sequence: CASSLGGQFNQPQHF. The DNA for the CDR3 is TGTGCCAGCAGCTTAGGGGGACAGTTCAATCAGCCCCAGCATTTT.

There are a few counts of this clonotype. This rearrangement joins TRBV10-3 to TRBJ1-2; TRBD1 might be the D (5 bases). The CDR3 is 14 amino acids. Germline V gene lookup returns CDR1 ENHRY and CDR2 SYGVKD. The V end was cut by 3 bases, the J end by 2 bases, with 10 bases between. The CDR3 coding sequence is TGTGCCATCAGTGAACAGGTCTCGAACTATGGCTACACCTTC. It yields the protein CAISEQVSNYGYTF.

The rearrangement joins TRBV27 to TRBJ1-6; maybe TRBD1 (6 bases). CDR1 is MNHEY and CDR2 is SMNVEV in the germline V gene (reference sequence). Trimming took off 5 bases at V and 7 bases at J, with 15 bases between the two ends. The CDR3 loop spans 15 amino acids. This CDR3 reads CASSATGKGNSPLHF. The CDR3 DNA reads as TGTGCCAGCAGTGCTACAGGGAAGGGAAATTCACCCCTCCACTTT.

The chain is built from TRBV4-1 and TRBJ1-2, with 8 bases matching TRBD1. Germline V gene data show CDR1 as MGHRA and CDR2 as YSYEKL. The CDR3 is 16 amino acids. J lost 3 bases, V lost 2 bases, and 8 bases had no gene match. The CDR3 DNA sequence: TGCGCCAGCAGCCAACTCGCGACAGGGGCCCACTATGGCTACACCTTC. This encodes CASSQLATGAHYGYTF.

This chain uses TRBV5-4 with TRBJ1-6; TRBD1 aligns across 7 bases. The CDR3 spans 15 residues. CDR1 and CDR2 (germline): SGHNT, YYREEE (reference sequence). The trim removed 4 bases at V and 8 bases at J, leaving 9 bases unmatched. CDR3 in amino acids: CASSGPGTVDSPLHF. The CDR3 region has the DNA TGTGCCAGCAGCGGGCCCGGGACAGTTGATTCACCCCTCCACTTT. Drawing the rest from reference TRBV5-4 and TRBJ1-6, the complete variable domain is ETGVTQSPTHLIKTRGQQVTLRCSSQSGHNTVSWYQQALGQGPQFIFQYYREEENGRGNFPPRFSGLQFPNYSSELNVNALELDDSALYLCASSGPGTVDSPLHFGNGTRLTVT.

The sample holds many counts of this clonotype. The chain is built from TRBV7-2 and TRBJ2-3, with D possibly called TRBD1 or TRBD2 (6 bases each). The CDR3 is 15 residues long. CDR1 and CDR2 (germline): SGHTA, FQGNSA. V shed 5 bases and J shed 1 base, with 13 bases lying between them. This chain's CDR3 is CASSVQGGGTDTQYF. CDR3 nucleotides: TGTGCCAGCAGCGTACAGGGAGGAGGCACAGATACGCAGTATTTT.